A single sample is the source of the 2 T cell receptor beta chains below, sequenced in a study of blood T cells in healthy people across ages. With a J-beta primer mix and a sample-barcoded 5' primer, a second PCR ran roughly 7 to 11 cycles. MiXCR, applied by TCRdb to the 5' RACE reads, yields one record per CDR3 protein. Here the sample spans approximately 1.5 million distinct CDR3 sequences, roughly a third being singletons. Material: blood. The source of these receptors is a woman in her twenties or thirties in good health.

The chain links TRBV27 to TRBJ1-2, with D possibly matching TRBD1 (5 bases). V gave up 2 bases and J gave up 8 bases, with 12 bases separating them. This CDR3 region has 13 residues. The V gene's germline CDR1 is MNHEY and CDR2 SMNVEV (reference sequence). The CDR3 here is CASSLGGRGGYTF. The CDR3 DNA reads as TGTGCCAGCAGTTTAGGGGGAAGAGGCGGCTACACCTTC.

This clonotype was seen only a few times. The V and J genes are TRBV5-1 and TRBJ2-7, with 9 bases lining up with TRBD1. The CDR3 runs 14 residues. Germline V gene sequence: CDR1 SGHRS, CDR2 YFSETQ. V shed 3 bases, J shed 4 bases, and the junction held 5 bases outside the gene matches. CDR3 DNA sequence: TGCGCCAGCAGCTGGACCGGGACAGGGTACGAGCAGTACTTC. This sequence encodes CASSWTGTGYEQYF.